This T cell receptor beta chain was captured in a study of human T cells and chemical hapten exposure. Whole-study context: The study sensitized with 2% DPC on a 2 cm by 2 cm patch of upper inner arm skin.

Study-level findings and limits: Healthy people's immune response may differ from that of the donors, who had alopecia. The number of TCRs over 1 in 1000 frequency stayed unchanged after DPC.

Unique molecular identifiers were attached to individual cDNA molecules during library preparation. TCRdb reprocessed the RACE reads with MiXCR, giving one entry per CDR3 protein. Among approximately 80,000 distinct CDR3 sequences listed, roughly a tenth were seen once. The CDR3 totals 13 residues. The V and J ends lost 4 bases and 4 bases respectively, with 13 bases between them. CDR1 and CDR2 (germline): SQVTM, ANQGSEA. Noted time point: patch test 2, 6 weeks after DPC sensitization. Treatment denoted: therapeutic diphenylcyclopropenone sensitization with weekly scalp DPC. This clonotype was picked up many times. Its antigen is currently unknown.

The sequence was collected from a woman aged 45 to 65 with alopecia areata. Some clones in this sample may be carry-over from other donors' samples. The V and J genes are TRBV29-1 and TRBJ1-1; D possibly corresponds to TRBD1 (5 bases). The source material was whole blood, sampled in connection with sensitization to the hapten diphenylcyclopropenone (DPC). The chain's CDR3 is CSVARVLSTEAFF. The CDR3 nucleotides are TGCAGCGTTGCCAGGGTCCTAAGCACTGAAGCTTTCTTT.